Listed below are T cell receptor beta chains from one sample, sequenced in a study of control samples from healthy donors and cancer patients. Clones were sequenced by immunoSEQ multiplex PCR, and TCRdb holds only the in-frame ones, with some missing. The table has 100,000 to 150,000 clones, around 92% seen once. The specimen sequenced was blood. These receptors all come from a woman in her fifties or sixties in good health. Each CDR3 is given with its conserved first and last residue. Fields, in order: clone size, V gene, J gene, D gene, CDR3 protein, CDR3 DNA. The D gene is left open where the match is weak. The size of a clone is reported for some rows only, either as once, few or many, or as a class for expanded clones.

>few|TRBV28|TRBJ2-1|NA
CASSPYGEQFF
TGTGCCAGCAGCCCGTACGGTGAGCAGTTCTTC
>NA|TRBV5-1|TRBJ1-3|NA
CASSRETSGNTIYF
TGCGCCAGCAGTCGAGAGACCTCTGGAAACACCATATATTTT
>NA|TRBV5-1|TRBJ1-1|NA
CASSGGDTEAFF
TGCGCCAGCTCCGGGGGGGACACTGAAGCTTTCTTT
>NA|TRBV6-6|TRBJ1-2|NA
CASSPPRWGYYGYTF
TGTGCCAGCAGTCCTCCGAGGTGGGGATACTATGGCTACACCTTC
>NA|TRBV6-5|TRBJ1-2|TRBD1
CASSYSEGANGYTF
TGTGCCAGCAGTTACTCCGAGGGGGCGAACGGCTACACCTTC
>NA|TRBV29-1|TRBJ1-2|TRBD1
CSVGQGANYGYTF
TGCAGTGTCGGACAGGGGGCAAACTATGGCTACACCTTC
>once|TRBV7-9|TRBJ1-3|NA
CASSPRLGNTIYF
TGTGCCAGCAGCCCCCGACTGGGGAACACCATATATTTT
>NA|TRBV6-5|TRBJ1-2|NA
CASSYQDSNYGYTF
TGTGCCAGCAGTTATCAGGACTCTAACTATGGCTACACCTTC
>NA|TRBV30|TRBJ2-2|TRBD2
CAWSPSPAGLGGELFF
TGTGCCTGGTCACCGAGCCCAGCGGGGCTGGGCGGGGAGCTGTTTTTT
>NA|TRBV4-1|TRBJ2-1|TRBD2
CASSQTQRGPHLF
TGCGCCAGCAGCCAAACCCAGCGGGGGCCCCACCTCTTC
>few|TRBV4-1|TRBJ2-3|NA
CASSQQGRVDTDTQYF
TGCGCCAGCAGCCAACAGGGGAGGGTGGACACAGATACGCAGTATTTT
>NA|TRBV4-1|TRBJ2-2|TRBD2
CASSQAQREDTGELFF
TGCGCCAGCAGCCAAGCCCAGCGGGAGGACACCGGGGAGCTGTTTTTT
>NA|TRBV3-1/TRBV3-2|TRBJ1-3|TRBD1
CASRETGGGNTIYF
TGTGCCAGCAGAGAGACAGGGGGTGGAAACACCATATATTTT
>NA|TRBV5-8|TRBJ1-6|NA
CASSWKLALNSPLHF
TGTGCCAGCAGCTGGAAGCTAGCCCTCAATTCACCCCTCCACTTT
>few|TRBV14|TRBJ2-5|NA
CASSQREKREMWETQYF
TGTGCCAGCAGCCAACGTGAAAAACGGGAGATGTGGGAGACCCAGTACTTC
>once|TRBV27|TRBJ2-7|NA
CASSALARGAYEQYF
TGTGCCAGCAGTGCCCTCGCCAGGGGGGCCTACGAGCAGTACTTC
>NA|TRBV7-8|TRBJ1-2|NA
CASSLVMAGLPGYTF
TGTGCCAGCAGCTTAGTAATGGCAGGGTTGCCTGGCTACACCTTC
>NA|TRBV6-2/TRBV6-3|TRBJ1-5|NA
CASSSADNQPQHF
TGTGCCAGCAGTTCCGCAGATAATCAGCCCCAGCATTTT
>NA|TRBV7-8|TRBJ2-3|NA
CASSSYTRSRTDTQYF
TGTGCCAGCAGCTCCTATACTCGGAGCCGAACAGATACGCAGTATTTT
>NA|TRBV3-1/TRBV3-2|TRBJ2-7|NA
CASGSGAYEQYF
TGTGCCAGCGGTAGTGGGGCCTACGAGCAGTACTTC
>once|TRBV5-6|TRBJ2-5|NA
CASTTSTGAQETQYF
TGTGCCAGCACCACCTCCACGGGGGCGCAAGAGACCCAGTACTTC
>NA|TRBV6-5|TRBJ1-2|TRBD1
CASRPRQGSYTF
TGTGCCAGCAGGCCTCGACAGGGAAGCTACACCTTC
>once|TRBV21-1|TRBJ1-1|NA
CASSKQEGAHEAFF
TGTGCCAGCAGCAAACAGGAGGGAGCCCATGAAGCTTTCTTT
>few|TRBV6-6|TRBJ1-4|NA
CASSYSHLDEKLFF
TGTGCCAGCAGTTACTCACACTTAGATGAAAAACTGTTTTTT
>NA|TRBV6-5|TRBJ1-1|NA
CASSLSRVSNTEAFF
TGTGCCAGCAGCCTCTCGCGGGTTTCAAACACTGAAGCTTTCTTT
>NA|TRBV5-6|TRBJ2-3|NA
CASSSISDTQYF
TGTGCCAGCAGCTCGATTTCAGATACGCAGTATTTT
>once|TRBV5-6|TRBJ1-1|NA
CASSLFDGEAFF
TGTGCCAGCAGCTTATTCGACGGTGAAGCTTTCTTT
>once|TRBV7-9|TRBJ1-2|TRBD1
CASSRGQGYYGYTF
TGTGCCAGCAGCCGAGGACAGGGATACTATGGCTACACCTTC
>NA|TRBV6-5|TRBJ1-4|TRBD1
CASSWERGREKLFF
TGTGCCAGCAGTTGGGAGAGGGGGCGAGAAAAACTGTTTTTT
>NA|TRBV7-9|TRBJ2-7|NA
CASSPSWLTGKQYF
TGTGCCAGCAGCCCCTCCTGGCTGACGGGCAAGCAGTACTTC
>NA|TRBV6-5|TRBJ1-3|NA
CASSFRPNGNTIYF
TGTGCCAGCAGTTTCCGACCGAATGGAAACACCATATATTTT
>NA|TRBV13|TRBJ2-1|TRBD2
CASSPAAGVLYNEQFF
TGTGCCAGCAGCCCCGCGGCGGGAGTTCTCTACAATGAGCAGTTCTTC
>NA|TRBV30|TRBJ2-7|NA
CAWSTGRRPYEQYF
TGTGCCTGGAGTACGGGGCGCAGACCCTACGAGCAGTACTTC
>NA|TRBV5-5|TRBJ1-2|TRBD1
CASSILRGNGYTF
TGTGCCAGCAGCATACTCAGGGGGAATGGCTACACCTTC
>NA|TRBV5-6|TRBJ1-1|NA
CASSFSNTEAFF
TGTGCCAGCAGCTTCTCGAACACTGAAGCTTTCTTT
>once|TRBV5-6|TRBJ2-1|TRBD2
CASSLDWVGLVRNEQFF
TGTGCCAGCAGCTTGGATTGGGTGGGACTAGTAAGGAATGAGCAGTTCTTC
>once|TRBV10-1|TRBJ2-1|NA
CASSEGGTGTEQFF
TGCGCCAGCAGTGAGGGAGGCACCGGGACAGAGCAGTTCTTC
>NA|TRBV5-6|TRBJ1-6|TRBD1
CASSLPGQPSSPLHF
TGTGCCAGCAGCCTCCCGGGACAGCCTTCTTCACCCCTCCACTTT
>once|TRBV24-1|TRBJ2-1|TRBD2
CATSDPSTAGGRAEQFF
TGTGCCACCAGTGACCCCTCCACAGCGGGGGGCCGGGCGGAGCAGTTCTTC
>once|TRBV5-1|TRBJ2-5|NA
CASSYTMETQYF
TGCGCCAGCAGCTACACTATGGAGACCCAGTACTTC
>NA|TRBV27|TRBJ1-1|TRBD1
CASSLDRGLTEAFF
TGTGCCAGCAGTTTAGACAGGGGGCTCACTGAAGCTTTCTTT
>NA|TRBV30|TRBJ2-3|TRBD2
CAWSGPSGGAVDTQYF
TGTGCCTGGAGTGGACCTAGCGGGGGGGCCGTAGATACGCAGTATTTT
>NA|TRBV28|TRBJ2-7|TRBD1
CASSLEGQGNIYEQYF
TGTGCCAGCAGTTTGGAAGGACAGGGGAATATCTACGAGCAGTACTTC
>NA|TRBV6-5|TRBJ1-1|NA
CASSYRGLGNTEAFF
TGTGCCAGCAGTTACAGGGGACTAGGGAACACTGAAGCTTTCTTT
>NA|TRBV18|TRBJ2-3|NA
CASSPPGEDTQYF
TGTGCCAGCTCACCGCCGGGGGAAGATACGCAGTATTTT
>NA|TRBV5-1|TRBJ2-5|NA
CASSNPQETQYF
TGCGCCAGCAGCAATCCCCAAGAGACCCAGTACTTC
>once|TRBV5-8|TRBJ2-1|TRBD2
CASSLEATSGSHNEQFF
TGTGCCAGCAGCTTGGAGGCGACTAGCGGGAGTCACAATGAGCAGTTCTTC
>once|TRBV6-5|TRBJ1-1|NA
CASSYQSNTEAFF
TGTGCCAGCAGTTACCAGAGCAACACTGAAGCTTTCTTT
>NA|TRBV28|TRBJ1-5|NA
CASSSVVPGNNQPQHF
TGTGCCAGCAGTTCAGTGGTTCCGGGGAACAATCAGCCCCAGCATTTT
>NA|TRBV28|TRBJ1-1|NA
CASSLDAMNTEAFF
TGTGCCAGCAGTTTGGATGCAATGAACACTGAAGCTTTCTTT
>NA|TRBV7-8|TRBJ1-4|TRBD1
CASRRGTGVNEKLFF
TGTGCCAGCCGACGGGGGACAGGGGTTAATGAAAAACTGTTTTTT